The rows below give T cell receptor beta chains drawn from one sample of a study of cytomegalovirus exposure and HLA in healthy donors. Sequencing used immunoSEQ multiplex PCR; TCRdb keeps in-frame clones, though not all of them. In the table there are under 200,000 clones, about four fifths of which are singletons. Source material: PBMCs. These receptors were collected from a man younger than 30 in good health and CMV-seropositive. CDR3s include the opening cysteine and the closing phenylalanine or tryptophan. A D gene is named only where the DNA matches it firmly. Only some rows state a clone size, as once, few, many or a class for expanded clones.

CDR3aa | CDR3nt | abundance | j_gene | d_gene | v_gene
CATRLGAGAPYEQYF | TGTGCCACCAGACTAGGAGCGGGAGCTCCCTACGAGCAGTACTTC | few | TRBJ2-7 | TRBD2 | TRBV6-4
CASSLGRGTGYVQKDEKLFF | TGTGCCAGCAGCTTAGGGAGAGGGACAGGATATGTCCAAAAGGATGAAAAACTGTTTTTT | once | TRBJ1-4 | TRBD1 | TRBV27
CASSEYPGNTEAFF | TGTGCCAGCAGTGAATATCCGGGGAACACTGAAGCTTTCTTT | NA | TRBJ1-1 | NA | TRBV25-1
CASSGTSGRDGVF | TGTGCCAGCAGCGGGACTAGCGGGAGAGATGGAGTCTTC | NA | TRBJ2-4 | TRBD2 | TRBV9
CSVINRDNPSYEQYF | TGCAGCGTTATAAACCGGGACAATCCTTCCTACGAGCAGTACTTC | NA | TRBJ2-7 | NA | TRBV29-1
CASSLRGANTGELFF | TGTGCCAGCAGCCTCCGTGGGGCCAACACCGGGGAGCTGTTTTTT | once | TRBJ2-2 | NA | TRBV9
CAAWREGSYEQYF | TGTGCCGCCTGGCGTGAGGGCTCCTACGAGCAGTACTTC | NA | TRBJ2-7 | NA | TRBV6-5
CASSEGVAHYGYTF | TGTGCCAGCTCCGAGGGCGTGGCCCACTATGGCTACACCTTC | once | TRBJ1-2 | NA | TRBV28
CAWRGTYNTEAFF | TGTGCCTGGAGAGGGACTTATAACACTGAAGCTTTCTTT | many | TRBJ1-1 | NA | TRBV30
CASSPGGLIPGEQFF | TGTGCCAGCTCTCCTGGGGGACTTATTCCTGGTGAGCAGTTCTTC | NA | TRBJ2-1 | NA | TRBV6-5
CASSQWEVGNTEAFF | TGTGCCAGCAGCCAATGGGAGGTAGGGAACACTGAAGCTTTCTTT | NA | TRBJ1-1 | NA | TRBV14